The rows below give T cell receptor beta chains drawn from one sample of a study of response to subunit inactivated influenza vaccine. TCRdb passed the RT-PCR reads through MiXCR, listing each CDR3 protein once. This table holds over 450,000 distinct CDR3 sequences, over 10% found once. The sequencing here drew on PBMCs from blood, taken roughly 48 days after vaccination. These receptors all stem from a man aged 50 or older who received an inactivated influenza vaccine. CDR3s include the opening cysteine and the closing phenylalanine or tryptophan. The D gene is left open where the match is weak. Clone size is not always given. Where it is, it says once, few, many or a class for expanded clones.

TRBV20-1	.	many	TRBJ1-5	TGCAGTGCCGTAGCTGGAGATCAGCCCCAGCATTTT	CSAVAGDQPQHF
TRBV3-1	.	few	TRBJ2-1	TGTGCCAGCAGCTCAACTCAAAGGACACTGTACAATGAGCAGTTCTTC	CASSSTQRTLYNEQFF
TRBV20-1	TRBD2	few	TRBJ2-6	TGCAGTGCTAGAGTTAACTTGGCGGGAGCGTACTCTGGGGCCAACGTCCTGACTTTC	CSARVNLAGAYSGANVLTF
TRBV29-1	.	few	TRBJ2-1	TGCAGCGGGAGACGGGGGCTATACTACAATGAGCAGTTCTTC	CSGRRGLYYNEQFF
TRBV24-1	TRBD1	few	TRBJ2-7	TGTGCCACCAGTGATTTGCAGGAGGAATGGGGACAGATCTCCTACGAGCAGTACTTC	CATSDLQEEWGQISYEQYF
TRBV20-1	.	few	TRBJ2-2	TGCAGTGCTAGAAGGACGGGGGAGCTGTTTTTT	CSARRTGELFF
TRBV11-2	.	many	TRBJ2-2	TGTGCCAGCAGCTCTCAGAACACCGGGGAGCTGTTTTTT	CASSSQNTGELFF
TRBV14	TRBD2	.	TRBJ2-7	TGTGCCAGCAATCTAGCGGGAGGGAACGAGCAGTACTTC	CASNLAGGNEQYF
TRBV20-1	TRBD2	.	TRBJ2-1	TGCAGTGCCACCACTAGCGAAAACAGGCCGAATGAGCAGTTCTTC	CSATTSENRPNEQFF
TRBV7-9	.	.	TRBJ2-3	TGTGCCAGCAGCCTAATGGGGGACCCCTCTCAAGCGCAGTATTTT	CASSLMGDPSQAQYF
TRBV10-3	TRBD2	many	TRBJ2-5	TGTGCCATCCGGGACTACAAAGAGACCCAGTACTTC	CAIRDYKETQYF
TRBV5-1	.	.	TRBJ2-1	TGCGCCAGCAGCCGCACAGGGATTGTTGACAATGAGCAGTTCTTC	CASSRTGIVDNEQFF
TRBV24-1	.	.	TRBJ1-1	TGTGCCACCAGTGATTTGTACGAACGAGTGTCTTTCTTT	CATSDLYERVSFF
TRBV28	.	few	TRBJ1-6	TGTGCCAGCAGTAAACCAGTGAATTCACCCCTCCACTTT	CASSKPVNSPLHF
TRBV5-1	.	few	TRBJ2-3	TGCGCCAGCAGCTTGGATGCTGTTGCGGAAGATACGCAGTATTTT	CASSLDAVAEDTQYF
TRBV7-6	TRBD1	.	TRBJ2-7	TGTGCCAGCAGCCCAGGGACAGGGTCGAGGTTAGGCGAGCAGTACTTC	CASSPGTGSRLGEQYF
TRBV6-1	.	.	TRBJ1-3	TGTGCCAGCAGTCGCTCCAAGAGGGATTCTGGAAACACCATATATTTT	CASSRSKRDSGNTIYF
TRBV7-2	.	.	TRBJ2-2	TGTGCCAGCAGCTTAGGGTTCGGGGGACGGAACACCGGGGAGCTGTTTTTT	CASSLGFGGRNTGELFF
TRBV12-3/TRBV12-4	.	many	TRBJ2-7	TGTGCCAGCAGCCCCAGGCGGTACGAGCAGTACTTC	CASSPRRYEQYF
TRBV4-1	.	.	TRBJ2-5	TGCGCCAGCAGCACACGAGGGGGGGCCGGAAAGACCCAGTACTTC	CASSTRGGAGKTQYF
TRBV7-8	.	many	TRBJ2-3	TGTGCCAGCAGCCGAGGGAACACAGATACGCAGTATTTT	CASSRGNTDTQYF
TRBV5-6	TRBD1	few	TRBJ1-2	TGTGCCAGCAGCTTGATTAAAGGACAGGGAGGGAGGAGCTATGGCTACACCTTC	CASSLIKGQGGRSYGYTF
TRBV4-1	.	few	TRBJ2-2	TGCGCCAGCAGGTACAGGGAAAACACCGGGGAGCTGTTTTTT	CASRYRENTGELFF
TRBV7-9	.	.	TRBJ2-5	TGTGCCAGCAGCTTATGGAACGGCCCAGAGACCCAGTACTTC	CASSLWNGPETQYF